The rows below give T cell receptor beta chains drawn from one sample of a study of blood T cell repertoires in COVID-19. Only in-frame clones appear in the TCRdb table, and some are missing; sequencing was by immunoSEQ multiplex PCR. The data contain fewer than 350,000 clones, 85% of them singletons. The sample consisted of PBMCs or T cells enriched from blood (not recorded which). These receptors were obtained from a woman under 40 who had been exposed to COVID-19. The CDR3 runs from the conserved cysteine through the conserved F or W. The order of the fields is J gene, V gene, D gene, clone size, CDR3 DNA, CDR3 protein. A D gene is named only where the DNA matches it firmly. Size values are once, few and many counts, or a class for expanded clones, and some rows have none.

J: TRBJ1-3
V: TRBV5-1
D: -
size: -
DNA: TGCGCCAGCAGCTCAGGGCCCTCGTCTGGAAACACCATATATTTT
CDR3: CASSSGPSSGNTIYF

J: TRBJ2-7
V: TRBV7-2
D: TRBD2
size: -
DNA: TGTGCCAGCAGCTTCAGCGGGGAGATCTACGAGCAGTACTTC
CDR3: CASSFSGEIYEQYF

J: TRBJ2-1
V: TRBV7-9
D: -
size: -
DNA: TGTGCCAGCAGCTTAGAACAGTACAATGAGCAGTTCTTC
CDR3: CASSLEQYNEQFF

J: TRBJ1-5
V: TRBV3-1/TRBV3-2
D: TRBD1
size: few
DNA: TGTGCCAGCAGCCAAGCGGGGCAGGGGGCCGGGCAGCCCCAGCATTTT
CDR3: CASSQAGQGAGQPQHF

J: TRBJ2-2
V: TRBV30
D: TRBD1
size: -
DNA: TGTGCCTGGACCCAGCAGGGGGTCGGGGAGCTGTTTTTT
CDR3: CAWTQQGVGELFF

J: TRBJ2-7
V: TRBV3-1/TRBV3-2
D: -
size: few
DNA: TGTGCCAGCTCCAAGAGGGGGGGGACGGGACAGGCCTCCTACGAGCAGTACTTC
CDR3: CASSKRGGTGQASYEQYF

J: TRBJ1-3
V: TRBV19
D: -
size: few
DNA: TGTGCCAGTAGCGGGACTCCTGGAAACACCATATATTTT
CDR3: CASSGTPGNTIYF

J: TRBJ2-7
V: TRBV7-7
D: TRBD2
size: -
DNA: TGTGCTAGCAGCTCCGAGGGACTAACATACTACGAGCAGTACTTC
CDR3: CASSSEGLTYYEQYF

J: TRBJ2-4
V: TRBV7-9
D: -
size: -
DNA: TGTGCCAGCAGCCGGGCGGGGACCATAGCCAAAAACATTCAGTACTTC
CDR3: CASSRAGTIAKNIQYF

J: TRBJ2-5
V: TRBV5-1
D: -
size: -
DNA: TGCGCCAGCACCAATCAAGAGACCCAGTACTTC
CDR3: CASTNQETQYF

J: TRBJ2-1
V: TRBV19
D: TRBD2
size: -
DNA: TGTGCCAGTAGCCGGACTAGCGGTCCGAACTACAATGAGCAGTTCTTC
CDR3: CASSRTSGPNYNEQFF

J: TRBJ1-2
V: TRBV2
D: -
size: -
DNA: TGTGCCAGCACCGAGCAGGGAACTTATGGCTACACCTTC
CDR3: CASTEQGTYGYTF

J: TRBJ2-1
V: TRBV2
D: -
size: -
DNA: TGTGCCAGCAGCCCAAGGCGGACTGACAATGAGCAGTTCTTC
CDR3: CASSPRRTDNEQFF

J: TRBJ2-1
V: TRBV19
D: TRBD2
size: -
DNA: TGTGCCAGTAATAGACTAGCGGGAGCCTACAATGAGCAGTTCTTC
CDR3: CASNRLAGAYNEQFF

J: TRBJ1-4
V: TRBV5-6
D: -
size: -
DNA: TGTGCCAGCAGCTCCCAACCCGGGACTAATGAAAAACTGTTTTTT
CDR3: CASSSQPGTNEKLFF

J: TRBJ2-7
V: TRBV13
D: -
size: once
DNA: TGTGCCAGCAGCTTTGGCGGCTCGTACTACGAGCAGTACTTC
CDR3: CASSFGGSYYEQYF

J: TRBJ2-3
V: TRBV5-4
D: TRBD1
size: -
DNA: TGTGCCAGCAGCGAGAACAGGGGTAAGACAGATACGCAGTATTTT
CDR3: CASSENRGKTDTQYF

J: TRBJ1-2
V: TRBV19
D: TRBD1
size: -
DNA: TGTGCCAGTAGATCGTCCAGGACAGGATCCTATGGCTACACCTTC
CDR3: CASRSSRTGSYGYTF

J: TRBJ2-7
V: TRBV6-5
D: -
size: -
DNA: TGTGCCAGCAGTTACAATAATCCTCTCTCCTACGAGCAGTACTTC
CDR3: CASSYNNPLSYEQYF

J: TRBJ2-7
V: TRBV27
D: TRBD2
size: once
DNA: TGTGCCAGCAGTGTGACTAGCGGGATACCCTACGAGCAGTACTTC
CDR3: CASSVTSGIPYEQYF

J: TRBJ1-2
V: TRBV7-9
D: -
size: -
DNA: TGTGCCAGCAGCAACGACAGGACGGGCTACACCTTC
CDR3: CASSNDRTGYTF

J: TRBJ1-5
V: TRBV7-2
D: TRBD1
size: -
DNA: TGTGCCAGCAGCTGGGACAGCTCTTATAGCAATCAGCCCCAGCATTTT
CDR3: CASSWDSSYSNQPQHF

J: TRBJ2-7
V: TRBV29-1
D: -
size: -
DNA: TGCAGCGTTGAATTCTTTCTAGGGCAGGGTGGGGCCTACGAGCAGTACTTC
CDR3: CSVEFFLGQGGAYEQYF

J: TRBJ2-1
V: TRBV2
D: TRBD2
size: -
DNA: TGTGCCAGCAGTCCTCTAGCGGGAGATGGTGAGCAGTTCTTC
CDR3: CASSPLAGDGEQFF

J: TRBJ2-5
V: TRBV4-2
D: TRBD2
size: -
DNA: TGTGCCAGCAGCCAAGGAGGAATAGCGGGGGAACAAGAGACCCAGTACTTC
CDR3: CASSQGGIAGEQETQYF

J: TRBJ2-1
V: TRBV7-9
D: TRBD2
size: -
DNA: TGTGCCAGCAGCTCGACCAGCGGGGGGGCGTACAATGAGCAGTTCTTC
CDR3: CASSSTSGGAYNEQFF

J: TRBJ2-5
V: TRBV2
D: TRBD1
size: -
DNA: TGTGCCGCAACAGGGGGAGCGGAGACCCAGTACTTC
CDR3: CAATGGAETQYF

J: TRBJ1-2
V: TRBV6-5
D: TRBD1
size: once
DNA: TGTGCCAGCAGTACTCCAGGACAGGGGTACTATGGCTACACCTTC
CDR3: CASSTPGQGYYGYTF

J: TRBJ2-2
V: TRBV5-1
D: TRBD2
size: -
DNA: TGCGCCAGCTCCAGCGGGGGGACCGGGGAGCTGTTTTTT
CDR3: CASSSGGTGELFF

J: TRBJ2-7
V: TRBV6-5
D: -
size: many
DNA: TGTGCCAGCATGAGGGAAGGATTTTCCTACGAGCAGTACTTC
CDR3: CASMREGFSYEQYF

J: TRBJ2-5
V: TRBV19
D: -
size: -
DNA: TGTGCCAGTAAAAGAGGTAGGGGACAAGAGACCCAGTACTTC
CDR3: CASKRGRGQETQYF

J: TRBJ2-7
V: TRBV28
D: TRBD2
size: -
DNA: TGTGCCAGCAGTGTCAACCCGGGACTAGCGGGGACCTACGAGCAGTACTTC
CDR3: CASSVNPGLAGTYEQYF

J: TRBJ2-2
V: TRBV5-1
D: TRBD2
size: -
DNA: TGCGCCAGCAGCTTGGAGGTAGCGGGAGGGCCAATACGCGACACCGGGGAGCTGTTTTTT
CDR3: CASSLEVAGGPIRDTGELFF

J: TRBJ2-7
V: TRBV12-5
D: TRBD2
size: once
DNA: TGTGGGGTTATGACTAGCGGAGACTACGAGCAGTACTTC
CDR3: CGVMTSGDYEQYF

J: TRBJ1-5
V: TRBV19
D: TRBD1
size: -
DNA: TGTGCCAGTAGTATCCTTTCAACAGGGGGCGATCAGCCCCAGCATTTT
CDR3: CASSILSTGGDQPQHF

J: TRBJ1-4
V: TRBV2
D: -
size: -
DNA: TGTGCCAGCAGTCGACAGATCACTAATGAAAAACTGTTTTTT
CDR3: CASSRQITNEKLFF

J: TRBJ1-6
V: TRBV30
D: -
size: -
DNA: TGTGCCTGGAAGAATGGAGTTAATTCACCCCTCCACTTT
CDR3: CAWKNGVNSPLHF

J: TRBJ2-7
V: TRBV9
D: TRBD2
size: -
DNA: TGTGCCAGCAGCGTAGACGGGGGGGCCCTCTCCTACGAGCAGTACTTC
CDR3: CASSVDGGALSYEQYF

J: TRBJ2-3
V: TRBV10-3
D: TRBD1
size: -
DNA: TGTGCCATCAGTCCCGGGACAGGCACAGATACGCAGTATTTT
CDR3: CAISPGTGTDTQYF

J: TRBJ2-7
V: TRBV4-1
D: -
size: -
DNA: TGCGCCAGCAGCCAAGACGACCCGGGAACCTACGAGCAGTACTTC
CDR3: CASSQDDPGTYEQYF

J: TRBJ1-1
V: TRBV5-1
D: TRBD1
size: once
DNA: TGCGCCAGCAGCCCGGGGACAGGGGATGGTGAAGCTTTCTTT
CDR3: CASSPGTGDGEAFF

J: TRBJ2-7
V: TRBV6-1
D: -
size: -
DNA: TGTGCCAGCAGTGAACGAGCGAGAAGTTCGAAGCAGTACTTC
CDR3: CASSERARSSKQYF

J: TRBJ2-6
V: TRBV7-2
D: -
size: -
DNA: TGTGCCAGCAGCTTGGGGGGAACCCATGGGGCCAACGTCCTGACTTTC
CDR3: CASSLGGTHGANVLTF

J: TRBJ1-2
V: TRBV19
D: -
size: few
DNA: TGTGCCAGTAGTATAACTGGACAGCAAGGCTATGGCTACACCTTC
CDR3: CASSITGQQGYGYTF

J: TRBJ1-6
V: TRBV4-1
D: -
size: -
DNA: TGCGCCAGCAGCCAAGACCCGGGAAGCGGCAATTCACCCCTCCACTTT
CDR3: CASSQDPGSGNSPLHF

J: TRBJ2-2
V: TRBV9
D: TRBD2
size: -
DNA: TGTGCCAGCAGCATCGGACTAGCGGGGAACACCGGGGAGCTGTTTTTT
CDR3: CASSIGLAGNTGELFF

J: TRBJ2-7
V: TRBV7-3
D: -
size: -
DNA: TGTGCCAGCAGCGAAATTCCGGGATCCGAGCAGTACTTC
CDR3: CASSEIPGSEQYF

J: TRBJ2-5
V: TRBV7-8
D: TRBD1
size: -
DNA: TGTGCCAGCACCCCTCCCCGGGACAGTTTTGGGGAGACCCAGTACTTC
CDR3: CASTPPRDSFGETQYF

J: TRBJ2-2
V: TRBV7-3
D: TRBD2
size: few
DNA: TGTGCCAGCAGCTTAACCCTAGCGGGAGGGCCGTACACCGGGGAGCTGTTTTTT
CDR3: CASSLTLAGGPYTGELFF

J: TRBJ2-1
V: TRBV6-5
D: TRBD2
size: -
DNA: TGTGCCAGCAGTTCGCCCTTGGCGGGGGGGAATGAGCAGTTCTTC
CDR3: CASSSPLAGGNEQFF

J: TRBJ1-6
V: TRBV4-1
D: -
size: -
DNA: TGCGCCAGCAGCGAAAGGGCAGGGCACAATTCACCCCTCCACTTT
CDR3: CASSERAGHNSPLHF

J: TRBJ2-3
V: TRBV4-1
D: TRBD2
size: -
DNA: TGCGCCAGCAGCCAGATCAGCGGGATGGGCACAGATACGCAGTATTTT
CDR3: CASSQISGMGTDTQYF